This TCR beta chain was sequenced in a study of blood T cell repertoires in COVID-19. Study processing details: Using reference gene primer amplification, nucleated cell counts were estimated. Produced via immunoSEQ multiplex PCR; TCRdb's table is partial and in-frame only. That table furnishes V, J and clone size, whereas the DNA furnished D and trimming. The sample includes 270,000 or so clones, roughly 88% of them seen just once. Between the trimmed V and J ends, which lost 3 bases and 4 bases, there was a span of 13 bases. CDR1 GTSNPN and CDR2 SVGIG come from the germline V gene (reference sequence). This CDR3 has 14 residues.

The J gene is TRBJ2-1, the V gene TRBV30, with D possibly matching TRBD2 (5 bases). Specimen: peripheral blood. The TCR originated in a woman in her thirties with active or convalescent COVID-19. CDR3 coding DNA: TGTGCCTGGAGCGACGGGCGGGCTTACAATGAGCAGTTCTTC. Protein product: CAWSDGRAYNEQFF.